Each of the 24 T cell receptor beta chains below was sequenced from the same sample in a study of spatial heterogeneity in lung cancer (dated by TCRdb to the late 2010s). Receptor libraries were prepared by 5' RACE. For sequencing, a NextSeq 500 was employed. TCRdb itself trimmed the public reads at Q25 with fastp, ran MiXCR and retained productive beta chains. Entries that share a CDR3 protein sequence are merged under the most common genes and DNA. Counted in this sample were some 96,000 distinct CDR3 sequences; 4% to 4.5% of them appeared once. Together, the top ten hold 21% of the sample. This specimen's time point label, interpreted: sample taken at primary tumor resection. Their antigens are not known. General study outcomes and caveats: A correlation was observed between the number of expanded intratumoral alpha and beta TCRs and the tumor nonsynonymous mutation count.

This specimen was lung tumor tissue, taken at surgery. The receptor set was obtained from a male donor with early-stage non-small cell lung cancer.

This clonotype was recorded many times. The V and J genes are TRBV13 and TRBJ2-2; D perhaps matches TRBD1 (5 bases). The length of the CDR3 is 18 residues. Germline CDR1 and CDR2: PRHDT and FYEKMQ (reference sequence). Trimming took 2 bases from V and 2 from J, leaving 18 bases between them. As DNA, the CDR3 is TGTGCCAGCAGCTTATTTGGAACAGGCTTACTTAACACCGGGGAGCTGTTTTTT. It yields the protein CASSLFGTGLLNTGELFF.

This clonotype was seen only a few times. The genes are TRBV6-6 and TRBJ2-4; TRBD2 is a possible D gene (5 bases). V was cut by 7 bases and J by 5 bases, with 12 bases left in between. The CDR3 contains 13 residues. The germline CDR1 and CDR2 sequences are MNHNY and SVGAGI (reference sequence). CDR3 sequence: CASNLARENIQYF. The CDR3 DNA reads TGTGCCAGCAATCTGGCGAGGGAAAACATTCAGTACTTC.

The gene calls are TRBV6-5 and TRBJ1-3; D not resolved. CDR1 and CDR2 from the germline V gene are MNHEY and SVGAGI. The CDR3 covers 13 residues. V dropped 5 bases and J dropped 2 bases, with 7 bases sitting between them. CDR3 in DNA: TGTGCCAGCAGTGCCCGGCCTGGAAACACCATATATTTT. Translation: CASSARPGNTIYF.

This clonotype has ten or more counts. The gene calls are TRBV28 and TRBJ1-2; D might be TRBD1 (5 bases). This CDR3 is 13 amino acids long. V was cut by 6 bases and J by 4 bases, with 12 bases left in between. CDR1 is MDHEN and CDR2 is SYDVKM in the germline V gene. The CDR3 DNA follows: TGTGCCAGCAGCCGTGGGGGTGGCTATGGCTACACCTTC. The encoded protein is CASSRGGGYGYTF.

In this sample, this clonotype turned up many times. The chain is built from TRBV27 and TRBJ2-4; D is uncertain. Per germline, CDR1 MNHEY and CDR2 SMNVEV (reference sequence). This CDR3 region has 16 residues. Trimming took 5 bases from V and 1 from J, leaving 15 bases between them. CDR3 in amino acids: CASSPHRPTAKNIQYF. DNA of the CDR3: TGTGCCAGCAGTCCCCACCGCCCGACCGCCAAAAACATTCAGTACTTC.

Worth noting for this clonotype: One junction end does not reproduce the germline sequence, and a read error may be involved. The chain's CDR3 is CASSLGGAQSQHF. Written as DNA, the CDR3 is TGTGCCAGCAGTTTAGGGGGGGCTCAGTCCCAGCATTTT. The rearrangement uses TRBV28 and TRBJ1-5, with D perhaps TRBD1 (6 bases). CDR1 is MDHEN and CDR2 is SYDVKM in the germline V gene. The CDR3 totals 13 residues. Supplemented by reference TRBV28 and TRBJ1-5, the full variable domain reads DVKVTQSSRYLVKRTGEKVFLECVQDMDHENMFWYRQDPGLGLRLIYFSYDVKMKEKGDIPEGYSVSREKKERFSLILESASTNQTSMYLCASSLGGAQSQHFGDGTRLSIL.

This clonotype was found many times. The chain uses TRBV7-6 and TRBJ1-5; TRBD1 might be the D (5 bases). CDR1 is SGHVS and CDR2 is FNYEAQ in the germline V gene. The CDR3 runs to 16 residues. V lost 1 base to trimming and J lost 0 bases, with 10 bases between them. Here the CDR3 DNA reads TGTGCCAGCAGCTTAGGGGCAGGGAATAGCAATCAGCCCCAGCATTTT. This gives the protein CASSLGAGNSNQPQHF.

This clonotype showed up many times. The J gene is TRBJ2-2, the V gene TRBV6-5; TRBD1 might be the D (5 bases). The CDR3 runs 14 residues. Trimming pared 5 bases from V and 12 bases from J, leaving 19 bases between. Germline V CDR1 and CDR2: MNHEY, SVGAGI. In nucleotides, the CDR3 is TGTGCCAGCAGTCCGGACACCGCACCGGTTAAGCTGTTTTTT. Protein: CASSPDTAPVKLFF.

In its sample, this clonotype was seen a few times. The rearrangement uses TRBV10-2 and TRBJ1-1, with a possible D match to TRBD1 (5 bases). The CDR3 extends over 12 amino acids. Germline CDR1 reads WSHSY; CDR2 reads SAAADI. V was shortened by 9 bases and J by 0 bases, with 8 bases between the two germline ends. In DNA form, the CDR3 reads TGCGCCAGTAGGACACTGAACACTGAAGCTTTCTTT. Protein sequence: CASRTLNTEAFF.

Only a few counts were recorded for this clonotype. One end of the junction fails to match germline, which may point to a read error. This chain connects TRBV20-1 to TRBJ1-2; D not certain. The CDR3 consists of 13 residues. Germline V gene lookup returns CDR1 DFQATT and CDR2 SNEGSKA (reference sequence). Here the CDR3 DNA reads TGTGTTTGGTCTCCCGGGCCCGACTATGGCTACACCTTC. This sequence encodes CVWSPGPDYGYTF.

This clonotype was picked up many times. The CDR3 bases are TGTGCCACCAGCAGAGCGCTTCTGAGTGAGCAGTACTTC. Its translation: CATSRALLSEQYF. The chain combines TRBV15 with TRBJ2-7; D ambiguous. V lost 1 base and J 7 bases, leaving 11 bases between the germline ends. The CDR3 sequence is 13 residues long. Germline assignment: CDR1 LNHNV and CDR2 YYDKDF (reference sequence).

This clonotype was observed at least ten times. DNA for the CDR3: TGCGCCAGCAGCCACCGATACGAGCAGTACTTC. Protein sequence: CASSHRYEQYF. The chain links TRBV4-1 to TRBJ2-7; the D is unclear. CDR1 is MGHRA and CDR2 is YSYEKL in the germline V gene. The CDR3 length is 11 residues. Trimming shortened V by 3 bases and J by 4 bases, and 4 bases separated the two germline ends.

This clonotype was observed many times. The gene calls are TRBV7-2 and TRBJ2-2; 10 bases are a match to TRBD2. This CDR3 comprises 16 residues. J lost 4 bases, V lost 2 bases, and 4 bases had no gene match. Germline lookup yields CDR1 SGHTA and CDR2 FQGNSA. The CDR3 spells CASSLSSGSVTGELFF. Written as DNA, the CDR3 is TGTGCCAGCAGCTTATCTAGCGGGAGCGTCACCGGGGAGCTGTTTTTT.

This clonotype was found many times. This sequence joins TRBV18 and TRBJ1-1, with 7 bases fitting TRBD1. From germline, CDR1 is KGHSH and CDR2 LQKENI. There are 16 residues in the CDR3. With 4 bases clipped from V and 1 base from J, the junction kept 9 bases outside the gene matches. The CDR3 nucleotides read TGTGCCAGCTCACAGAAGGTGGGACAGAAGAACACTGAAGCTTTCTTT. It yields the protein CASSQKVGQKNTEAFF.

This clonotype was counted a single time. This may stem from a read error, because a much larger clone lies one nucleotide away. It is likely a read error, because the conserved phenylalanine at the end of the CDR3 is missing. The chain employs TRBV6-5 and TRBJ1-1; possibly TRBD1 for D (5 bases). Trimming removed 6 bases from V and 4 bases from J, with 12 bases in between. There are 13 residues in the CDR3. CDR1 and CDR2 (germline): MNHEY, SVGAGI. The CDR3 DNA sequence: TGTGCCAGCAGAGTGGGACGGTTCACTGAAGCTTTCTCT. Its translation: CASRVGRFTEAFS.

The CDR3 region has the DNA TGTGCCAGCAGTGTTATGACTAGCCTGGAGACCCAGTACTTC. Amino acids: CASSVMTSLETQYF. The V and J genes are TRBV6-1 and TRBJ2-5, with 7 bases that match TRBD2. The CDR3 covers 14 residues. The germline gives CDR1 MNHNS, CDR2 SASEGT. V shed 4 bases and J 5 bases; nucleotides not matched to a gene: 7.

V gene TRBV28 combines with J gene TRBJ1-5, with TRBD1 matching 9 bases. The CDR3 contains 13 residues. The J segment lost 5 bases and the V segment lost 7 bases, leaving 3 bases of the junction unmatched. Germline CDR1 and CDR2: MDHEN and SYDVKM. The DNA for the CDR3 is TGTGCCAGCATACGGGACAGGGATCAGCCCCAGCATTTT. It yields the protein CASIRDRDQPQHF.

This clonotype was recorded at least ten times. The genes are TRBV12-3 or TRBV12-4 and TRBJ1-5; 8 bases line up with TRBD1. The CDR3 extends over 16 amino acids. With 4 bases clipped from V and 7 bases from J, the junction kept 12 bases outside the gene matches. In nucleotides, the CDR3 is TGTGCCAGCAGTTATGAAAACAGGGGGTCAAGGCAGCCCCAGCATTTT. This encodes CASSYENRGSRQPQHF.

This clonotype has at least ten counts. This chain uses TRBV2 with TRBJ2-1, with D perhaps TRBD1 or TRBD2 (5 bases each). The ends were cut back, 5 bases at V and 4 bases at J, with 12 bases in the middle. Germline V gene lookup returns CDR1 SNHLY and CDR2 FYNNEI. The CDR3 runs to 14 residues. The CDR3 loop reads CASSPGTTYNEQFF. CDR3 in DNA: TGTGCCAGCAGTCCCGGGACCACATACAATGAGCAGTTCTTC.

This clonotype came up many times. The CDR3 spells CSASLGLGQETQYF. CDR3 coding DNA: TGCAGTGCTAGTTTAGGGCTGGGGCAAGAGACCCAGTACTTC. The chain couples TRBV20-1 to TRBJ2-5; D is unclear. The CDR3 is 14 residues long. V gave up 3 bases and J gave up 2 bases, with 13 bases separating them. The V gene's germline CDR1 is DFQATT and CDR2 SNEGSKA (reference sequence).

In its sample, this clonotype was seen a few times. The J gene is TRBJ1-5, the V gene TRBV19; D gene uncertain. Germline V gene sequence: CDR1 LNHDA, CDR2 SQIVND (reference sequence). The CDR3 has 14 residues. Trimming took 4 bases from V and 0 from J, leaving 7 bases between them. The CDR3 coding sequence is TGTGCCAGTAGTAGGCGGGATAGCAATCAGCCCCAGCATTTT. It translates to CASSRRDSNQPQHF. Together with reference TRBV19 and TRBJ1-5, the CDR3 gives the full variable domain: DGGITQSPKYLFRKEGQNVTLSCEQNLNHDAMYWYRQDPGQGLRLIYYSQIVNDFQKGDIAEGYSVSREKKESFPLTVTSAQKNPTAFYLCASSRRDSNQPQHFGDGTRLSIL.

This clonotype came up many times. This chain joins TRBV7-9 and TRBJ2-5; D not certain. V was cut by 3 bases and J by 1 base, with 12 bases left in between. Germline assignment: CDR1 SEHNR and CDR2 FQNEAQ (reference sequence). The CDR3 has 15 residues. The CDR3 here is CASSLDLGSQETQYF. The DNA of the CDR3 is TGTGCCAGCAGCTTGGACCTAGGCAGCCAAGAGACCCAGTACTTC. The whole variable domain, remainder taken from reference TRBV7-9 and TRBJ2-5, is DTGVSQNPRHKITKRGQNVTFRCDPISEHNRLYWYRQTLGQGPEFLTYFQNEAQLEKSRLLSDRFSAERPKGSFSTLEIQRTEQGDSAMYLCASSLDLGSQETQYFGPGTRLLVL.

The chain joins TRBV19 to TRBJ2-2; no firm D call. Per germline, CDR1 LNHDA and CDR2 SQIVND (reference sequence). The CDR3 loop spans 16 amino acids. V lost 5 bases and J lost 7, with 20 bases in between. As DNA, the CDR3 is TGTGCCAGTAGTCTGAGGTCCTCGCTTTCGGTCGGGGAGCTGTTTTTT. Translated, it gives CASSLRSSLSVGELFF.

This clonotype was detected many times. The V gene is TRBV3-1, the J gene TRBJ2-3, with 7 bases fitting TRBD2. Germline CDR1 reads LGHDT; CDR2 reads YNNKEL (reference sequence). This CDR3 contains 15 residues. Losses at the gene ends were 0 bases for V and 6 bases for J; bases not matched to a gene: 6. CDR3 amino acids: CASSQDSSGADTQYF. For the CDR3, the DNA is TGTGCCAGCAGCCAAGATTCGAGCGGGGCTGATACGCAGTATTTT.